Given below is one T cell receptor (beta chain) in context. The antigen is unknown. The CDR3 is made up of 14 amino acids. Trimming removed 6 bases from V and 7 bases from J; junction bases left unmatched: 8. CDR1 and CDR2 from the germline V gene are SGHDN and FVKESK. These data are taken from a study of beta chain features in type 1 diabetes. The study's findings and limits: Type 1 diabetes patients had moderately but significantly shorter TCRB CDR3s in all four CD4+ subsets. Naive, central memory and Treg TCRB repertoires appeared more alike in patients than in healthy donors. TCRB rearrangement may or may not be influenced by HLA type; here this remained unresolved. Reduced insertions and increased deletions marked VDJ junctions in type 1 diabetes patients.

What was sequenced were expressed TCRB transcripts, since all of the isolated RNA had been reverse transcribed. Assay used: immunoSEQ multiplex PCR; TCRdb lists only in-frame clones, some missing. Of about 290,000 clones listed, about 8% are singletons. V gene TRBV14 combines with J gene TRBJ2-1; TRBD2 matches 8 bases. The sequence derives from a young woman in good health. Sequenced: central memory CD4+ T cells from blood. The CDR3 region is CASRGSGSWNEQFF. The CDR3 nucleotides read TGTGCCAGCAGGGGGAGCGGGAGTTGGAATGAGCAGTTCTTC.